This section outlines one T cell receptor (beta chain) sequence together with its context. The sample is drawn from a study of blood T cell repertoires in COVID-19. CDR1 MGHDK and CDR2 SYGVNS come from the germline V gene. Germline trimming cut 5 bases from V and 6 bases from J; bases unmatched to any gene: 7. The CDR3 has 13 amino acids. Enrollment of patients from Seattle took place during active infection, with longitudinal follow-up. Methods used by the authors: Quantification of nucleated cells was approximated via reference gene primer amplification. Profiling relied on immunoSEQ multiplex PCR, and the TCRdb table lists in-frame clones only, not all of them. The DNA was the basis for D and trimming; V, J and clone size are from that table. The sample contains some 520,000 clones, about 88% of which appear only once.

This TCR came from a young man with COVID-19, enrolled during active disease. This chain connects TRBV25-1 to TRBJ2-7, with 7 bases lining up with TRBD2. The sample comprised peripheral blood. The CDR3 sequence: CASSMGGVPEQYF. For the CDR3, the DNA is TGTGCCAGCAGTATGGGGGGGGTGCCCGAGCAGTACTTC.